These 29 T cell receptor beta chains were all obtained from the same sample, sequenced in a study of regulatory T cells in long-lasting Graves disease (dated by TCRdb to the early 2020s). The time point label corresponds to: persistent/refractory GD, antithyroid drugs over 5 years with positive TRAb. RNA was extracted from PBMCs in TRIzol for both TCR sequencing and RNA sequencing. Library preparation used multiplex PCR. The sequencing machine was an Illumina HiSeq 4000. CDR3 regions were amplified by Arm-PCR with iRepertoire HTBI primers to construct TCR beta libraries. TCRdb reworked the public reads: Q25 trimming with fastp, MiXCR clone assembly, productive beta chains retained. Identical CDR3 proteins give one entry, which carries the most common genes and DNA. The sample table holds a few hundred thousand distinct CDR3 sequences, of which 20% to 25% were seen once. The top ten clonotypes cover approximately 14% of the sample.

The sample in question was peripheral blood mononuclear cells (PBMCs), obtained when the disease was refractory, from a patient treated with antithyroid drugs. The receptor set was obtained from a female donor with Graves disease.

This clonotype was seen more than once but under ten times. This rearrangement joins TRBV4-1 to TRBJ1-1; no reliable D call. V was trimmed by 0 bases and J by 0 bases, leaving 14 bases between them. The CDR3 has 17 residues. Germline loops: CDR1 MGHRA, CDR2 YSYEKL. The CDR3 DNA is TGCGCCAGCAGCCAAGATTTTGTATCGAGGATGAACACTGAAGCTTTCTTT. Residues: CASSQDFVSRMNTEAFF.

The chain carries TRBV3-1 and TRBJ1-2, with TRBD1 identical over 10 bases. V lost 0 bases and J lost 8; bases outside the gene matches: 6. The CDR3 has 15 residues. CDR1 is LGHDT and CDR2 is YNNKEL in the germline V gene (reference sequence). CDR3 region: CASSQDGTGVGGYTF. CDR3 DNA sequence: TGTGCCAGCAGCCAAGACGGGACAGGGGTCGGCGGCTACACCTTC. Variable domain in full (rest from reference TRBV3-1 and TRBJ1-2): DTAVSQTPKYLVTQMGNDKSIKCEQNLGHDTMYWYKQDSKKFLKIMFSYNNKELIINETVPNRFSPKSPDKAHLNLHINSLELGDSAVYFCASSQDGTGVGGYTFGSGTRLTVV.

This clonotype was recorded many times. This rearrangement joins TRBV12-3 or TRBV12-4 to TRBJ1-2; D might be TRBD1 (6 bases). This CDR3 spans 14 amino acids. V lost 1 base, J lost 4 bases, and 10 bases lay in between. DNA for the CDR3: TGTGCCAGCAGTTTAGGTACAGGGTTCTATGGCTACACCTTC. Amino acid sequence: CASSLGTGFYGYTF.

At least ten counts were recorded for this clonotype. The chain joins TRBV2 to TRBJ2-4, with D tentatively TRBD1 or TRBD2 (5 bases each). V lost 8 bases to trimming and J lost 0 bases, with 11 bases between them. CDR1 is SNHLY, CDR2 FYNNEI, per germline. The CDR3 is 14 residues long. CDR3 residues: CASRRGTAKNIQYF. The CDR3 DNA reads TGTGCCAGCCGGCGTGGGACAGCCAAAAACATTCAGTACTTC.

CDR3 region: CASRRDRGMNTEAFF. CDR3 bases: TGTGCCAGCCGACGGGACAGGGGGATGAACACTGAAGCTTTCTTT. The chain carries TRBV2 and TRBJ1-1; TRBD1 matches 11 bases. The CDR3 has 15 residues. Germline-derived CDR1 and CDR2 are SNHLY and FYNNEI. Trimming at V came to 8 bases and at J to 0 bases, leaving 5 bases not matched to a gene.

This clonotype was seen a handful of times. In this CDR3 the conserved last residue, phenylalanine or tryptophan, is missing, so a read error is likely. Because the CDR3's place on the DNA is in doubt, the DNA is left out and the CDR3 is given as listed by TCRdb. The V gene is TRBV6-2 or TRBV6-3, the J gene TRBJ1-2; no check of the table's D call, TRBD1, against the DNA was made. The CDR3 spans 13 amino acids, including both terminal residues. Germline CDR1 MNHEY, CDR2 SVGEGT. CDR3 region: CASSFTLSDSSII.

This clonotype has just a few counts. The V gene is TRBV7-6, the J gene TRBJ2-5; D is unclear. Germline values: CDR1 SGHVS, CDR2 FNYEAQ. The V gene lost 1 base and the J gene lost 4 bases, with 10 bases spanning the gap. The CDR3 length is 14 residues. The CDR3 DNA reads as TGTGCCAGCAGCTTAGGTGCCTCGACAGAGACCCAGTACTTC. Translating gives CASSLGASTETQYF.

The V call is TRBV4-1, the J call TRBJ1-5, with D uncertain. Trimming shortened V by 1 base and J by 2 bases, and 9 bases separated the two germline ends. Germline V gene data show CDR1 as MGHRA and CDR2 as YSYEKL. CDR3 length: 15 amino acids. Here the CDR3 reads CASSQARPGNQPQHF. DNA of the CDR3: TGCGCCAGCAGCCAAGCTCGCCCAGGCAATCAGCCCCAGCATTTT.

This clonotype was recorded once. The V gene is TRBV7-9, the J gene TRBJ1-1; D may be TRBD1 (5 bases). This CDR3 is built from 12 residues. V lost 3 bases, J lost 6 bases, and 8 bases lay in between. Germline V gene sequence: CDR1 SEHNR, CDR2 FQNEAQ (reference sequence). CDR3 sequence: CASSFSGSEAFF. The CDR3 DNA reads TGTGCCAGCAGCTTTTCAGGGTCTGAAGCTTTCTTT.

This clonotype was counted many times. The V gene is TRBV29-1, the J gene TRBJ2-7; 10 bases match TRBD1. The V segment lost 4 bases and the J segment 3 bases; nucleotides outside the gene matches: 6. The germline CDR1 and CDR2 sequences are SQVTM and ANQGSEA. The CDR3 contains 14 residues. CDR3 sequence: CSVGGGTGDYEQYF. In DNA, the CDR3 is TGCAGCGTTGGAGGGGGGACAGGGGACTACGAGCAGTACTTC.

This CDR3 reads CASSRQSLVEKLFF. Here the CDR3 DNA reads TGTGCCAGCAGCCGACAGAGCCTCGTTGAAAAACTGTTTTTT. V and J are TRBV7-9 and TRBJ1-4; possible D gene TRBD1, 5 bases. CDR1 and CDR2 (germline): SEHNR, FQNEAQ (reference sequence). The CDR3 consists of 14 residues. V was cut by 5 bases and J by 7 bases, with 14 bases left in between.

This clonotype was seen a few times. The chain links TRBV5-1 to TRBJ2-7; D is undetermined. Germline loops: CDR1 SGHRS, CDR2 YFSETQ. This CDR3 region has 12 residues. Trimming pared 3 bases from V and 4 bases from J, leaving 8 bases between. In DNA, the CDR3 is TGCGCCAGCAGCTACGACAAATACGAGCAGTACTTC. It yields the protein CASSYDKYEQYF.

A few counts support this clonotype. V and J are TRBV5-1 and TRBJ2-7; a weak D match, TRBD1 (6 bases). Germline V lookup: CDR1 SGHRS, CDR2 YFSETQ. The CDR3 is 12 amino acids. Between the trimmed V and J ends, which lost 4 bases and 3 bases, there was a span of 8 bases. CDR3 DNA: TGCGCCAGCAGCACGGACAGCTACGAGCAGTACTTC. This codes for CASSTDSYEQYF.

Regarding this clonotype: Given a much more abundant clone one base away, this may be a read error. The V gene is TRBV11-2, the J gene TRBJ1-2, with D possibly matching TRBD1 (5 bases). Trimming removed 5 bases at V and 8 bases at J, with 18 bases between. The germline V gene encodes CDR1 SGHAT and CDR2 FQNNGV. The CDR3 covers 14 residues. CDR3 nucleotides: TGTGCCAGCAGCGGGAGGCGTCAGGGTAGGGGCTACACCTTC. Encoded protein: CASSGRRQGRGYTF.

This clonotype was recorded a few times. This chain uses TRBV6-5 with TRBJ2-7; 10 nucleotides agree with TRBD2. From germline, CDR1 is MNHEY and CDR2 SVGAGI. The CDR3 length is 16 residues. V was pared by 6 bases and J by 4 bases, with 12 bases of the junction left unmatched. The CDR3 DNA is TGTGCCAGCAGCTACGCCCTAGCGGGAGAAGGATACGAGCAGTACTTC. This gives the protein CASSYALAGEGYEQYF.

To note about this clonotype: Possible read error: a much larger clone is one base away. The chain combines TRBV27 with TRBJ1-5; 9 bases fit TRBD1. Near its end, the DNA agrees better with TRBJ2-3, so the J call may be wrong. The CDR3 spans 15 residues. Looked up from germline, CDR1 is MNHEY and CDR2 is SMNVEV (reference sequence). The CDR3: CASRKATGGDQPQYF. CDR3 sequence (DNA): TGTGCCAGCAGAAAGGCGACAGGGGGGGATCAGCCCCAGTATTTT.

This clonotype was counted at least ten times. The J gene is TRBJ1-4, the V gene TRBV11-2; D may be TRBD1 (5 bases). The germline V and J ends were trimmed by 6 bases and 0 bases, with 17 bases remaining between them. Germline V gene sequence: CDR1 SGHAT, CDR2 FQNNGV. The CDR3 extends over 17 amino acids. This chain's CDR3 is CASRQGRGGSTNEKLFF. Written as DNA, the CDR3 is TGTGCCAGCAGGCAGGGTCGAGGAGGGTCAACTAATGAAAAACTGTTTTTT.

This clonotype was seen repeatedly, ten times or more. The V gene is TRBV7-2, the J gene TRBJ2-5; 15 bases align to TRBD2. Germline CDR1 is SGHTA and CDR2 is FQGNSA. V dropped 4 bases and J dropped 2; count of bases not matched to a gene: 8. CDR3 length equals 18 residues. CDR3 coding DNA: TGTGCCAGCAGCTCGGGACTAGCGGGAGGCCCCACTCAAGAGACCCAGTACTTC. This sequence encodes CASSSGLAGGPTQETQYF. Complete variable domain (other parts from reference TRBV7-2 and TRBJ2-5): GAGVSQSPSNKVTEKGKDVELRCDPISGHTALYWYRQSLGQGLEFLIYFQGNSAPDKSGLPSDRFSAERTGGSVSTLTIQRTQQEDSAVYLCASSSGLAGGPTQETQYFGPGTRLLVL.

This clonotype has at least ten counts. The chain uses TRBV7-2 and TRBJ1-2; 10 bases fit TRBD1. Germline lookup yields CDR1 SGHTA and CDR2 FQGNSA. Losses at the gene ends were 5 bases for V and 6 bases for J; bases not matched to a gene: 15. CDR3 length: 17 amino acids. The CDR3 loop reads CASSPGTGVAGWDGYTF. The CDR3 nucleotides read TGTGCCAGCAGCCCGGGGACAGGGGTGGCAGGGTGGGATGGCTACACCTTC.

The sample holds many counts of this clonotype. The chain combines TRBV7-2 with TRBJ1-2; a possible D gene is TRBD1 (6 bases). V lost 6 bases and J 2 bases, leaving 13 bases between the germline ends. CDR1 is SGHTA and CDR2 is FQGNSA in the germline V gene. The CDR3 is 14 amino acids. CDR3 nucleotide sequence: TGTGCCAGCAGGCAAACAGGGTACAACTATGGCTACACCTTC. Translated: CASRQTGYNYGYTF. Drawing the rest from reference TRBV7-2 and TRBJ1-2, the complete variable domain is GAGVSQSPSNKVTEKGKDVELRCDPISGHTALYWYRQSLGQGLEFLIYFQGNSAPDKSGLPSDRFSAERTGGSVSTLTIQRTQQEDSAVYLCASRQTGYNYGYTFGSGTRLTVV.

This chain links TRBV30 with TRBJ1-4; 8 nucleotides agree with TRBD1. Germline V lookup: CDR1 GTSNPN, CDR2 SVGIG (reference sequence). The junction had 13 bases not matched to a gene; V was cut back by 5 bases and J by 5 bases. The CDR3 contains 16 residues. The CDR3 DNA reads as TGTGCCTGGTCCGGACAGGGAGTTGACTGGAATGAAAAACTGTTTTTT. Residues: CAWSGQGVDWNEKLFF.

This clonotype was seen ten or more times. V and J are TRBV12-3 or TRBV12-4 and TRBJ1-2; TRBD1 matches at 7 bases. Trimming removed 2 bases from V and 2 bases from J; junction bases left unmatched: 5. The length of the CDR3 is 15 residues. In DNA form, the CDR3 reads TGTGCCAGCAGTTTATATACAGGGGCGAACTATGGCTACACCTTC. Its translation is CASSLYTGANYGYTF.

The rearrangement uses TRBV3-1 and TRBJ1-5; TRBD1 is a possible D gene (5 bases). Trimming pared 0 bases from V and 4 bases from J, leaving 7 bases between. The CDR3 consists of 14 residues. Per germline, CDR1 LGHDT and CDR2 YNNKEL (reference sequence). The CDR3 reads CASSQDAGNQPQHF. As DNA, the CDR3 is TGTGCCAGCAGCCAAGACGCAGGGAATCAGCCCCAGCATTTT.

This clonotype was seen at least ten times. The chain carries TRBV3-1 and TRBJ1-6; D not certain. V was cut by 5 bases and J by 7 bases, with 9 bases left in between. This CDR3 is 13 amino acids long. CDR1 is LGHDT and CDR2 is YNNKEL in the germline V gene (reference sequence). The CDR3 DNA reads as TGTGCCAGCAGCTCCTCAATGAATTCACCCCTCCACTTT. It encodes CASSSSMNSPLHF.

The rearrangement uses TRBV4-1 and TRBJ2-7; no firm D call. V was clipped by 0 bases and J by 6 bases, with 15 bases between them. The CDR3 runs 15 residues. Germline CDR1 and CDR2: MGHRA and YSYEKL. The DNA of the CDR3 is TGCGCCAGCAGCCAAGATTTCCCTCCCAGTGGCGAGCAGTACTTC. Its translation: CASSQDFPPSGEQYF.

The chain carries TRBV19 and TRBJ2-2, with unresolved D. V dropped 4 bases and J dropped 2 bases, with 11 bases sitting between them. Germline V gene lookup returns CDR1 LNHDA and CDR2 SQIVND (reference sequence). The CDR3 has 15 residues. The CDR3 loop is CASSTSRTNTGELFF. CDR3 nucleotides: TGTGCCAGTAGTACGAGCAGGACCAACACCGGGGAGCTGTTTTTT. Drawing the rest from reference TRBV19 and TRBJ2-2, the complete variable domain is DGGITQSPKYLFRKEGQNVTLSCEQNLNHDAMYWYRQDPGQGLRLIYYSQIVNDFQKGDIAEGYSVSREKKESFPLTVTSAQKNPTAFYLCASSTSRTNTGELFFGEGSRLTVL.

This clonotype appeared a single time. A far larger clone is a single base away, which makes a read error likely. The CDR3: CASNPGQINEKLSF. CDR3 DNA: TGTGCCAGCAATCCGGGACAAATTAATGAAAAACTGTCTTTT. This sequence joins TRBV6-2 or TRBV6-3 and TRBJ1-4, with D possibly matching TRBD1 (6 bases). The CDR3 consists of 14 residues. Germline V CDR1 and CDR2: MNHEY, SVGEGT.

This clonotype was observed many times. The CDR3 DNA is TGTGCCAGCACCTACGACAGGGACAATTCACCCCTCCACTTT. Its protein is CASTYDRDNSPLHF. V usage is TRBV11-2 and J usage is TRBJ1-6, with TRBD1 matching over 7 bases. The CDR3 totals 14 residues. Losses at the gene ends were 7 bases for V and 7 bases for J; bases not matched to a gene: 7. The V gene's germline CDR1 is SGHAT and CDR2 FQNNGV.

This clonotype was seen repeatedly, ten times or more. The chain employs TRBV24-1 and TRBJ2-5; no reliable D call. The germline V gene has CDR1 KGHDR and CDR2 SFDVKD. V lost 3 bases and J 0 bases, leaving 10 bases between the germline ends. This CDR3 comprises 15 residues. The CDR3 region has the DNA TGTGCCACCAGTGATCCGAAAGGCTACCAAGAGACCCAGTACTTC. Translating it yields CATSDPKGYQETQYF.